This T cell receptor beta chain was sequenced for a study of PD-1 blockade in classical Hodgkin lymphoma. Assay: immunoSEQ multiplex PCR; the TCRdb copy retains only in-frame clones and omits some. This repertoire shows 6,000 to 9,500 clones, 77% found once; its top ten account for about 7%. With no exception, relapse followed autologous stem cell transplantation in all patients, and brentuximab vedotin exposure varied. Purification of CD4+ T cells from thawed PBMCs was performed via magnetic negative selection. V was cut by 0 bases and J by 4 bases, with 10 bases left in between. Looked up from germline, CDR1 is LGHNA and CDR2 is YNFKEQ. This CDR3 contains 15 residues.

The clonotype comes from a human donor with classical Hodgkin lymphoma. The material sequenced was CD4+ T cells from blood, taken at baseline. The rearrangement links TRBV4-2 to TRBJ2-1; D not certain. The CDR3 nucleotides read TGTGCCAGCAGCCAAGATCTACAGCAGTACAATGAGCAGTTCTTC. This encodes CASSQDLQQYNEQFF.